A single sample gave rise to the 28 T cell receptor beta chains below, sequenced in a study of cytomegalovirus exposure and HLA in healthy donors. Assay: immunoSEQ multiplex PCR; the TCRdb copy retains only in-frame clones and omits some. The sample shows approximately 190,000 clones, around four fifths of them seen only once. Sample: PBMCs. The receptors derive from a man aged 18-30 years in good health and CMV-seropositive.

The CDR3 is CASSPGTSSTGELFF. The CDR3 nucleotides are TGTGCCAGCAGTCCTGGGACTAGCAGCACCGGGGAGCTGTTTTTT. The chain employs TRBV6-5 and TRBJ2-2; 9 bases agree with TRBD2. Trimming took 5 bases from V and 4 from J; bases not matched to a gene: 5. This CDR3 is built from 15 residues. Germline values: CDR1 MNHEY, CDR2 SVGAGI.

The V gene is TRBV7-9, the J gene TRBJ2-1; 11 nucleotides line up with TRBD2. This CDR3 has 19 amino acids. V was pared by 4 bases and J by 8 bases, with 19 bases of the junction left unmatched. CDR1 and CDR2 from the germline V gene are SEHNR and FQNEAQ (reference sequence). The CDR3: CASSSQPFSGRATDYEQFF. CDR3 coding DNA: TGTGCCAGCAGCTCCCAACCCTTTAGCGGGAGGGCCACTGATTATGAGCAGTTCTTC.

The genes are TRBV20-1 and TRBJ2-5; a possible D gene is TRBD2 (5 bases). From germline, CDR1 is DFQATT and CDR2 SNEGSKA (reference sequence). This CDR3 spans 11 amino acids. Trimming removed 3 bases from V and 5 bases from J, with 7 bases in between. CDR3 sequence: CSARGVETQYF. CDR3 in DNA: TGCAGTGCTAGGGGAGTTGAGACCCAGTACTTC.

CDR3 residues: CSVDVGGVPEQYF. CDR3 nucleotide sequence: TGCAGCGTTGACGTGGGGGGGGTTCCCGAGCAGTACTTC. V is TRBV29-1 and J is TRBJ2-7; 7 nucleotides match TRBD2. After removal of 3 bases from V and 6 bases from J, the junction contained 8 bases not matched to a gene. Looked up from germline, CDR1 is SQVTM and CDR2 is ANQGSEA. The CDR3 consists of 13 residues.

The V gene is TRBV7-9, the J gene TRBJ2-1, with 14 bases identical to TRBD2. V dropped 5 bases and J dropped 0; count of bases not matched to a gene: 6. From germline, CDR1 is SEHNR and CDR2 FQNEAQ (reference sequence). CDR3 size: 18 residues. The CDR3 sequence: CASSPRGTSGSSYNEQFF. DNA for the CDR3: TGTGCCAGCAGCCCTAGGGGGACTAGCGGGAGCTCCTACAATGAGCAGTTCTTC.

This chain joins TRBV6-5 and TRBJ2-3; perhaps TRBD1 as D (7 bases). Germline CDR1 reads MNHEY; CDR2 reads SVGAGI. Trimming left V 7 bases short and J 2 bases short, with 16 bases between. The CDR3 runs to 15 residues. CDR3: CASMLQGDSTDTQYF. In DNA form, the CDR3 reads TGTGCCAGCATGTTGCAGGGGGACTCCACAGATACGCAGTATTTT.

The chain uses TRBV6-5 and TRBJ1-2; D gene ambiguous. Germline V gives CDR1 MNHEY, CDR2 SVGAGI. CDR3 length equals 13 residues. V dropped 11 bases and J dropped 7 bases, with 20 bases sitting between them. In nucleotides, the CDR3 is TGTGCCGTCAGCCCGGGGAGCCTCTTTGGCTACACCTTC. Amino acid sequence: CAVSPGSLFGYTF.

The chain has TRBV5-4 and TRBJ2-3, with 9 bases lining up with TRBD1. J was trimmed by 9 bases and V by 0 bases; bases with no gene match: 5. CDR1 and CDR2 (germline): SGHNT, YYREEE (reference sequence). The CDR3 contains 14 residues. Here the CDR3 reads CASSLDRGLGTQYF. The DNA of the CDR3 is TGTGCCAGCAGCTTGGACAGGGGGCTTGGCACGCAGTATTTT. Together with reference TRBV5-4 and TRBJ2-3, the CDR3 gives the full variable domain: ETGVTQSPTHLIKTRGQQVTLRCSSQSGHNTVSWYQQALGQGPQFIFQYYREEENGRGNFPPRFSGLQFPNYSSELNVNALELDDSALYLCASSLDRGLGTQYFGPGTRLTVL.

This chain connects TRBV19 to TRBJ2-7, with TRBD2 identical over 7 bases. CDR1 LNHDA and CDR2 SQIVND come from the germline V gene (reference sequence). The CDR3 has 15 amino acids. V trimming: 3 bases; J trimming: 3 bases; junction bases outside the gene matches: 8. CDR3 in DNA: TGTGCCAGTAGTATCCTGATGGCTAGCGGCTACGAGCAGTACTTC. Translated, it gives CASSILMASGYEQYF. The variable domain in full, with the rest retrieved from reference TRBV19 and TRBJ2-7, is DGGITQSPKYLFRKEGQNVTLSCEQNLNHDAMYWYRQDPGQGLRLIYYSQIVNDFQKGDIAEGYSVSREKKESFPLTVTSAQKNPTAFYLCASSILMASGYEQYFGPGTRLTVT.

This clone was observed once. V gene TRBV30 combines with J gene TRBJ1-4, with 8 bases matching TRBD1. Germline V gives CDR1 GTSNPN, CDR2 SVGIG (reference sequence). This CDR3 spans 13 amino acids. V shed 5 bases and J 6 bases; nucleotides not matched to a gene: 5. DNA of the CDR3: TGTGCCTGGGACACAGGGGGGGATGAAAAACTGTTTTTT. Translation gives CAWDTGGDEKLFF.

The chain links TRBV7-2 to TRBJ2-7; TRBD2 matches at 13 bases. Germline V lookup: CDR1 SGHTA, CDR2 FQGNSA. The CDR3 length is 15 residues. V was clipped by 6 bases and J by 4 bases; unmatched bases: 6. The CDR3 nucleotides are TGTGCCAGCAGTACAGGACTAGCGGGAGTATACGAGCAGTACTTC. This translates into CASSTGLAGVYEQYF.

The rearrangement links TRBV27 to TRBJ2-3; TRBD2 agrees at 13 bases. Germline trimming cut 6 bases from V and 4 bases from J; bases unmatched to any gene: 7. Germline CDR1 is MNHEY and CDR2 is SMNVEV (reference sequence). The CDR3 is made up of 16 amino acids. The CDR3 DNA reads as TGTGCCAGCAGAAACGGACTAGCGGGAGTCCCAGATACGCAGTATTTT. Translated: CASRNGLAGVPDTQYF.

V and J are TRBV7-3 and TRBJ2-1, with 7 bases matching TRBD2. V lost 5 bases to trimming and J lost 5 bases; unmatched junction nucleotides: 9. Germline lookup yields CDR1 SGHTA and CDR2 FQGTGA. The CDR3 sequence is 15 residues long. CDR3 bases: TGTGCCAGCAGCCGAGGGACTATCCTCGACAATGAGCAGTTCTTC. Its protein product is CASSRGTILDNEQFF.

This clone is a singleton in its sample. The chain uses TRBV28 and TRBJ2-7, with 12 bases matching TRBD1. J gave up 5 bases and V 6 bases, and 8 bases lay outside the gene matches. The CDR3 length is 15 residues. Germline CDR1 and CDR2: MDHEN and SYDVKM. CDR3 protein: CASRGRDRGLHEQYF. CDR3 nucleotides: TGTGCCAGCAGGGGGAGGGACAGGGGGCTCCACGAGCAGTACTTC.

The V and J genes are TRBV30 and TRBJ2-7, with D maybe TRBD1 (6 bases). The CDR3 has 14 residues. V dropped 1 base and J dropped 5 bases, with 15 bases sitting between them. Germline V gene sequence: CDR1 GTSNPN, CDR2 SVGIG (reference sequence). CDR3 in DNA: TGTGCCTGGAGTGAAACTGCTCCAGGGGACGAGCAGTACTTC. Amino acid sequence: CAWSETAPGDEQYF.

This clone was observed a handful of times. The CDR3 spells CASSGTNYEQYF. In DNA form, the CDR3 reads TGTGCCAGCAGCGGGACTAACTACGAGCAGTACTTC. This chain connects TRBV2 to TRBJ2-7; TRBD2 aligns across 7 bases. V shed 6 bases and J 3 bases; nucleotides not matched to a gene: 2. The CDR3 extends over 12 amino acids. CDR1 SNHLY and CDR2 FYNNEI come from the germline V gene.

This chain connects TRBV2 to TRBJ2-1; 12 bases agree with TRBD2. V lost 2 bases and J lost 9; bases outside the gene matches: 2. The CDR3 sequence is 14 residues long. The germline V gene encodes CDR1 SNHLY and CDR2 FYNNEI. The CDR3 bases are TGTGCCAGCAGTGAACTAGCGGGAGGGAGTGAGCAGTTCTTC. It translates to CASSELAGGSEQFF.

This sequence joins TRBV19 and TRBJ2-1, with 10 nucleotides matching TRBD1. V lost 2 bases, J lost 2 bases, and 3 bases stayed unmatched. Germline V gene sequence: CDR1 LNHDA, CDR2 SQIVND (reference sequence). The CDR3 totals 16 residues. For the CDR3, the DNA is TGTGCCAGTAGTATACACGGACAGGGGGCCTACAATGAGCAGTTCTTC. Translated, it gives CASSIHGQGAYNEQFF.

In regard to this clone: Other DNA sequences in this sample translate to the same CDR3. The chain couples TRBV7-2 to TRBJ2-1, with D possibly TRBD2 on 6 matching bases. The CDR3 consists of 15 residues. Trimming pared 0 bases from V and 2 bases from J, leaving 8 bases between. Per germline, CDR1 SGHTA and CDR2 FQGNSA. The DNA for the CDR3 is TGTGCCAGCAGCTTAGCGGGAGGCCCCTACAATGAGCAGTTCTTC. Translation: CASSLAGGPYNEQFF.

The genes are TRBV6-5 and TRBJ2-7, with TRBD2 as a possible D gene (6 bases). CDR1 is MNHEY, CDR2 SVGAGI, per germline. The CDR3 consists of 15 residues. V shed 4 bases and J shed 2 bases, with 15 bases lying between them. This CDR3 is CASSSPRRATYEQYF. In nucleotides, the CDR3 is TGTGCCAGCAGTTCCCCTCGGAGGGCCACCTACGAGCAGTACTTC.

CDR3 in DNA: TGTGCCAGCGACGCGGGATTACGGGGAGCTTATGGCTACACCTTC. Translated, it gives CASDAGLRGAYGYTF. The chain links TRBV7-9 to TRBJ1-2, with D hard to call. CDR1 and CDR2 from the germline V gene are SEHNR and FQNEAQ (reference sequence). This CDR3 is 15 amino acids long. V lost 8 bases, J lost 5 bases, and 21 bases lay in between.

CDR3 nucleotides: TGTGCCAGCAGTTTAGGGGAGGACAGGGACACCGGGGAGCTGTTTTTT. This sequence encodes CASSLGEDRDTGELFF. The chain couples TRBV27 to TRBJ2-2, with 8 bases aligning to TRBD1. Unmatched junction bases numbered 5, after V lost 2 bases and J lost 3 bases. This CDR3 has 16 amino acids. Per the germline V gene, CDR1 is MNHEY and CDR2 is SMNVEV (reference sequence).

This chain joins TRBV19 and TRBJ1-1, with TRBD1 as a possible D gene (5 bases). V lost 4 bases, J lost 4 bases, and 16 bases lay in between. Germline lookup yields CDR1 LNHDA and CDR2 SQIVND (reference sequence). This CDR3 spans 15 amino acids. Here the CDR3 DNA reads TGTGCCAGTAGTACCTTTGGCGGGGGGTCCACTGAAGCTTTCTTT. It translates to CASSTFGGGSTEAFF.

CDR3 loop: CASSRDRATNEKLFF. The CDR3 DNA reads as TGTGCCAGCAGCCGGGACAGGGCAACTAATGAAAAACTGTTTTTT. The rearrangement joins TRBV7-2 to TRBJ1-4; 9 bases map to TRBD1. The CDR3 loop spans 15 amino acids. V trimming: 5 bases; J trimming: 0 bases; junction bases outside the gene matches: 1. Germline V gene lookup returns CDR1 SGHTA and CDR2 FQGNSA.

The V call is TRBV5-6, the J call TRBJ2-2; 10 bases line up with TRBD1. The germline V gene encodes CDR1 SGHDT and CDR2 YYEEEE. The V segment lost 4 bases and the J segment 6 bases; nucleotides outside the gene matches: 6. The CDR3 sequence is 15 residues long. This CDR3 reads CASSPDRGQAGELFF. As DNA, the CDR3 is TGTGCCAGCAGCCCCGACAGGGGGCAAGCCGGGGAGCTGTTTTTT.

CDR3 sequence (DNA): TGTGCCAGCAGCCAAGGGGGGACTAGCGGGATCTCAAACCCCTACGAGCAGTACTTC. The encoded protein is CASSQGGTSGISNPYEQYF. This chain uses TRBV4-2 with TRBJ2-7; 13 bases agree with TRBD2. The V gene's germline CDR1 is LGHNA and CDR2 YNFKEQ. The junction had 11 bases not matched to a gene; V was cut back by 1 base and J by 2 bases. This CDR3 has 19 amino acids.

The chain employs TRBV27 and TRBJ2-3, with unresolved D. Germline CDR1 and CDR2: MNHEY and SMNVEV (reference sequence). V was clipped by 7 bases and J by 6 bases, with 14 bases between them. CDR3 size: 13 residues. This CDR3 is CASTTPNGDTQYF. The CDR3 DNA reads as TGTGCCAGCACCACCCCTAACGGGGATACGCAGTATTTT.

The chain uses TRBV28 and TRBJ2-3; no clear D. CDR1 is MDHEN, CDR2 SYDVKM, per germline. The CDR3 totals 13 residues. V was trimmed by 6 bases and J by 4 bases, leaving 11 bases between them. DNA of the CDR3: TGTGCCAGCAGCCTAGAGTCGTCAGATACGCAGTATTTT. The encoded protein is CASSLESSDTQYF.